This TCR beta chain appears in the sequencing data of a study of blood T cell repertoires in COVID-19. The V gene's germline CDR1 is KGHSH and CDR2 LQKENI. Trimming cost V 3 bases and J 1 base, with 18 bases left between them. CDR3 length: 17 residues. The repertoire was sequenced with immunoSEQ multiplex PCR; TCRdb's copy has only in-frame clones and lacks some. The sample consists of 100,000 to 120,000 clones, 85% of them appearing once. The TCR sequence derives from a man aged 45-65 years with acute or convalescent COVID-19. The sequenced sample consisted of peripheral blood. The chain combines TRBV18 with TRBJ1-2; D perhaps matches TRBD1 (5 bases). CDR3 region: CASSPQSVGDGNYGYTF. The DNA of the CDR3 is TGTGCCAGCTCACCCCAGAGCGTAGGGGATGGTAACTATGGCTACACCTTC.